This is a list of T cell receptor beta chains from one sample in a study of blood T cells in healthy people across ages. TCRdb re-derived calls from the 5' RACE reads in MiXCR, one entry per CDR3 protein. This sample yields 1.2 million to 1.5 million distinct CDR3 sequences, of which almost 60% are seen a single time; 5% to 7% belongs to the top ten. The sequencing sample was made of blood. The source is a man aged 18-30 years in good health. The CDR3 runs from the conserved cysteine through the conserved F or W. A D gene is named only where the DNA matches it firmly. Not all rows give a size; the values are once, few, many and, for expanded clones, a class.

j_call v_call d_call clone_size cdr3_nt cdr3_aa
TRBJ2-1 TRBV3-1 . . TGTGCCAGCAGTCGGGACGTCTACAATGAGCAGTTCTTC CASSRDVYNEQFF
TRBJ1-5 TRBV6-6 . . TGTGCCAGCAGTTACGGTTCGGGGTTTAATCAGCCCCAGCATTTT CASSYGSGFNQPQHF
TRBJ1-5 TRBV5-1 . . TGCGCCAGCAGCTTGGGACATTCGGCGGATCAGCCCCAGCATTTT CASSLGHSADQPQHF
TRBJ2-1 TRBV7-9 . few TGTGCCAGCAGCTTAGTGGAGGCGACAGACAATGAGCAGTTCTTC CASSLVEATDNEQFF
TRBJ2-5 TRBV28 . . TGTGCCAGCAGCCCAGAGTACGGTCAAGAGACCCAGTACTTC CASSPEYGQETQYF
TRBJ1-6 TRBV9 . . TGTGCCAGCAGCTCACGTATAGAGAAATCACCCCTCCACTTT CASSSRIEKSPLHF
TRBJ2-6 TRBV4-1 . few TGCGCCAGCAGCCAAGACCCATGGGGCTCTGGGGCCAACGTCCTGACTTTC CASSQDPWGSGANVLTF
TRBJ1-1 TRBV5-1 . . TGCGCCAGCAGCTCGACAGGTGGGGGGGCTTTCTTT CASSSTGGGAFF
TRBJ2-3 TRBV4-3 . . TGCGCCAGCAGCCAACTACCGGGACGGCGCACAGATACGCAGTATTTT CASSQLPGRRTDTQYF
TRBJ2-2 TRBV27 . . TGTGCCAGCAGTTTATCCGGGTTCTCTTCGAACACCGGGGAGCTGTTTTTT CASSLSGFSSNTGELFF
TRBJ2-7 TRBV10-2 TRBD2 . TGCGCCAGCAGTGAGACTAGCGGCCGTAGCTCCTACAATGAGCAGTACTTC CASSETSGRSSYNEQYF
TRBJ2-5 TRBV2 . . TGTGCCAGCAGTGAAGTCTCAAGGGAGACCCAGTACTTC CASSEVSRETQYF
TRBJ2-5 TRBV10-3 TRBD1 many TGTGCCATCAGCGGACAGGGGTCGGAGACCCAGTACTTC CAISGQGSETQYF
TRBJ1-1 TRBV29-1 . . TGCAGCGTTGCCCCCCCAGGGCGGACCACTGAAGCTTTCTTT CSVAPPGRTTEAFF
TRBJ2-5 TRBV6-6 . . TGTGCCAGCAGCTCCGGGACGCCGCGAGGGACGACCCAGTACTTC CASSSGTPRGTTQYF
TRBJ1-5 TRBV20-1 . . TGCAGTGCCGAAGCCCAAGGCGGGCAGCCCCAGCATTTT CSAEAQGGQPQHF
TRBJ2-7 TRBV20-1 . few TGCAGTGCTAGAGCAAGTACCTACGAGCAGTACTTC CSARASTYEQYF
TRBJ1-2 TRBV29-1 TRBD1 . TGCAGCGTTGATTCTAGGGGGCGCGACTATGGCTACACCTTC CSVDSRGRDYGYTF
TRBJ1-1 TRBV10-3 . . TGTGCCATCAGTGACCAGGGGATGAACACTGAAGCTTTCTTT CAISDQGMNTEAFF
TRBJ1-1 TRBV6-1 . . TGTGCCAGCAGTGACAACCGGGCCCTGAACACTGAAGCTTTCTTT CASSDNRALNTEAFF
TRBJ1-2 TRBV4-1 TRBD1 . TGCGCCAGCAGCCAAGGGACAGGTCCATATAGCTACACCTTC CASSQGTGPYSYTF
TRBJ2-7 TRBV6-2/TRBV6-3 TRBD2 many TGTGCCAGCAGCCCCGGGAGGTCCTACGAGCAGTACTTC CASSPGRSYEQYF
TRBJ2-7 TRBV2 TRBD2 . TGTGCCAGCAGGACTTACCCTAGCGGAACCTCCTACGAGCAGTACTTC CASRTYPSGTSYEQYF
TRBJ2-7 TRBV4-3 . . TGCGCCAGCAGCCAAGAGTTCCATTCCTACGAGCAGTACTTC CASSQEFHSYEQYF
TRBJ2-3 TRBV10-3 . . TGTGCCATCAGTGAGGGACAGGATACGCAGTATTTT CAISEGQDTQYF
TRBJ1-1 TRBV6-1 . few TGTGCCAGCAGTGAAATCACCGGGGCCACTGAAGCTTTCTTT CASSEITGATEAFF
TRBJ2-3 TRBV28 . . TGTGCCAGCAGTTTGCGGAGCGCAGATACGCAGTATTTT CASSLRSADTQYF
TRBJ2-5 TRBV12-3/TRBV12-4 . . TGTGCCAGCAGCCTGGGATTGGGGGGTCTGGTCCAGTACTTC CASSLGLGGLVQYF
TRBJ2-2 TRBV24-1 . . TGTGCCACCAGTGAGAACACCGGGGAGCTGTTTTTT CATSENTGELFF
TRBJ2-7 TRBV7-2 TRBD2 once TGTGCCAGCAGCTTAACTAGCGGGAGTAGTAGAGAGCAGTACTTC CASSLTSGSSREQYF
TRBJ2-5 TRBV20-1 TRBD2 . TGCAGTGCTGGAGGGCGGGGGTTTGAGACCCAGTACTTC CSAGGRGFETQYF
TRBJ2-1 TRBV12-3/TRBV12-4 TRBD2 few TGTGCCAGCAGTAACCGACTAGCGGGAGTAATGGGGGGATCCAATGAGCAGTTCTTC CASSNRLAGVMGGSNEQFF
TRBJ2-2 TRBV19 TRBD1 . TGTGCCAGTAGTATTCCCACAGGGGCCGGGGAGCTGTTTTTT CASSIPTGAGELFF
TRBJ2-3 TRBV7-6 TRBD1 . TGTGCCAGCAGTTTTGGACAGGGAAGAAGCACAGATACGCAGTATTTT CASSFGQGRSTDTQYF
TRBJ1-5 TRBV20-1 . . TGCAGTGCTAGCCCTCCGGGGGGGAATCAGCCCCAGCATTTT CSASPPGGNQPQHF
TRBJ2-7 TRBV19 TRBD2 . TGTGCCAGTAGTGCGGGAGGGCCCCTCGAGCAGTACTTC CASSAGGPLEQYF
TRBJ2-3 TRBV3-1 TRBD1 . TGTGCCAGCAGTGCCACAGGGGACATCCCCACAGATACGCAGTATTTT CASSATGDIPTDTQYF
TRBJ1-2 TRBV12-3/TRBV12-4 TRBD1 . TGTGCCAGCAGTTTTGGGACCGCAATAACAGGGGGCGACTATGGCTACACCTTC CASSFGTAITGGDYGYTF
TRBJ2-7 TRBV7-2 TRBD1 few TGTGCCAGCAGCTTGGGACAGGGGATGGCCTACGAGCAGTACTTC CASSLGQGMAYEQYF
TRBJ2-3 TRBV5-1 . . TGCGCCAGCAGCTCGGCTAGCAAAGATACGCAGTATTTT CASSSASKDTQYF
TRBJ2-7 TRBV20-1 . . TGCAGTGCTAGAGATTTGGCGGGAACCCACGAGCAGTACTTC CSARDLAGTHEQYF
TRBJ2-3 TRBV29-1 TRBD1 . TGCAGCGTTGAGGACAGGGGCAGGGATACGCAGTATTTT CSVEDRGRDTQYF
TRBJ2-1 TRBV5-6 TRBD2 few TGTGCCAGCAGCCCCACACTAGCGGGAGTTGAGCAGTTCTTC CASSPTLAGVEQFF
TRBJ1-1 TRBV20-1 . . TGCAGTGCCCAGTCTCGGGGAAGAAACACTGAAGCTTTCTTT CSAQSRGRNTEAFF
TRBJ1-2 TRBV12-3/TRBV12-4 TRBD1 . TGTGCCAGCAGGGACAGGGGTCGGAGCTACACCTTC CASRDRGRSYTF
TRBJ1-2 TRBV5-1 TRBD1 . TGCGCCAGCAGCCCTCAACCGGGACAGGGCTCCTATGGCTACACCTTC CASSPQPGQGSYGYTF